These 19 T cell receptor beta chains originate from one sample sequenced in a study of T cell clonality in common variable immunodeficiency. Libraries were prepared by immunoSEQ multiplex PCR; TCRdb keeps only in-frame clonotypes and omits some of them. The sample offers around 55,000 clones and no singletons, the top ten holding roughly 2%. The sample consisted of peripheral blood mononuclear cells. These receptors were obtained from a person aged 18-69 years in good health.

This clone was counted many times. The sequence runs out 3 residues before the end of the CDR3; the remainder is reconstructed from the germline J gene. This chain links TRBV12-5 with TRBJ2-5; tentatively, D is TRBD2 (6 bases). Germline V gives CDR1 LGHNT, CDR2 FRNRAP. The V end was cut by 2 bases, the J end by 2 bases, with 12 bases between. The CDR3 is made up of 15 amino acids. The CDR3 loop reads CASGLRVGGQETQYF. The sequenced CDR3 bases are TGTGCTAGTGGTTTGAGGGTGGGGGGACAAGAGACC.

This clone was recorded many times. The CDR3 end lies 3 residues beyond the end of the read and is filled in from the germline J gene. The chain is built from TRBV7-3 and TRBJ1-5, with TRBD1 as a possible D gene (5 bases). Between the trimmed V and J ends, which lost 4 bases and 7 bases, there was a span of 8 bases. CDR1 is SGHTA, CDR2 FQGTGA, per germline. The length of the CDR3 is 12 residues. CDR3 sequence reads: CASSSTEQPQHF. CDR3 DNA (partial): TGTGCCAGCAGCTCGACAGAACAGCCC.

This clone was seen repeatedly, ten times or more. The CDR3 end lies 3 residues beyond the end of the read and is filled in from the germline J gene. The genes are TRBV12-5 and TRBJ2-1, with 11 nucleotides matching TRBD1. The V segment lost 4 bases and the J segment 3 bases; nucleotides outside the gene matches: 11. The CDR3 is made up of 18 amino acids. Looked up from germline, CDR1 is LGHNT and CDR2 is FRNRAP. Partial CDR3 DNA: TGTGCTAGTGGTTCCGGAAGAGCCGGGACAGGGGGCTACAATGAG. Amino acid sequence: CASGSGRAGTGGYNE. Given in full, the CDR3 is CASGSGRAGTGGYNEQFF.

This clone was counted ten times or more. The sequence runs out 3 residues before the end of the CDR3; the remainder is reconstructed from the germline J gene. V gene TRBV5-4 combines with J gene TRBJ2-4; D uncertain. From germline, CDR1 is SGHNT and CDR2 YYREEE (reference sequence). The ends were cut back, 3 bases at V and 2 bases at J, with 12 bases in the middle. The CDR3 runs 15 residues. The sequenced part of the CDR3 DNA is TGTGCCAGCAGCTCGCCCGAGCTGTCCAAAAACATT. It encodes CASSSPELSKNI. The entire CDR3 protein reads CASSSPELSKNIQYF.

This clone came up many times. The junction and the germline gene differ at one end; a read error may be behind it. The read terminates 3 residues before the CDR3 end, so the remaining end is supplied by the germline J gene. This chain links TRBV7-7 with TRBJ2-7; the match to TRBD2 covers 9 bases. In germline, CDR1 is SSHAT, CDR2 FNYEAQ (reference sequence). The CDR3 totals 18 residues. CDR3 DNA (partial): TGTGCTAGCAGCCTTCACCGACTAGCGGAGACGCTCAAGGTCGAG. This translates into CASSLHRLAETLKVE. The entire CDR3 is CASSLHRLAETLKVEQYF. Combining the CDR3 with reference TRBV7-7 and TRBJ2-7 gives the whole variable domain GAGVSQSPRYKVTKRGQDVTLRCDPISSHATLYWYQQALGQGPEFLTYFNYEAQPDKSGLPSDRFSAERPEGSISTLTIQRTEQRDSAMYRCASSLHRLAETLKVEQYFGPGTRLTVT.

This clone has ten or more counts. Read data end 3 residues before the CDR3 end; the end is taken from the germline J gene. The rearrangement uses TRBV20-1 and TRBJ2-3; D remains ambiguous. The CDR3 is 14 residues long. The ends were cut back, 3 bases at V and 2 bases at J, with 12 bases in the middle. CDR1 DFQATT and CDR2 SNEGSKA come from the germline V gene (reference sequence). Partial CDR3 DNA: TGCAGTGCTAGCGTGGCTAGGTTCACAGATACG. Translating it yields CSASVARFTDT. The entire CDR3 protein is CSASVARFTDTQYF.

This clone was observed many times. The read halts 3 residues ahead of the CDR3 end, with the missing end drawn from the germline J gene. This chain joins TRBV7-2 and TRBJ1-5, with no clear D. The V gene's germline CDR1 is SGHTA and CDR2 FQGNSA. The CDR3 loop spans 14 amino acids. The V gene lost 8 bases and the J gene lost 0 bases, with 11 bases spanning the gap. The covered CDR3 bases are TGTGCCAGCGGCACAGAATATAGCAATCAGCCC. Protein: CASGTEYSNQP. The CDR3 in its entirety is CASGTEYSNQPQHF.

This clone came up a few times. The CDR3 is cut off 3 residues early in the read; its end comes from the germline J gene. This sequence joins TRBV6-2 or TRBV6-3 and TRBJ2-2, with 8 bases lining up with TRBD1. The CDR3 length is 16 residues. The germline gives CDR1 MNHEY, CDR2 SVGEGT. Here the CDR3 reads CASSRRPGQVHEKLFF. The CDR3 DNA, read in part, is TGTGCCAGCAGTCGTCGCCCGGGACAGGTCCATGAAAAG.

In its sample, this clone was seen many times. The read gets to within 3 residues of the CDR3 end, and the germline J gene fills in the rest. Other DNA sequences in this specimen translate into the identical CDR3. The genes are TRBV18 and TRBJ2-5; 13 nucleotides align to TRBD2. Trimming removed 1 base from V and 1 base from J; junction bases left unmatched: 9. CDR1 is KGHSH, CDR2 LQKENI, per germline. The CDR3 loop spans 19 amino acids. CDR3 bases read: TGTGCCAGCTCACCACTCCCCCCCACTAGCGGGGGGGCCCAAGAGACC. It codes for CASSPLPPTSGGAQET. The CDR3 reads in full as CASSPLPPTSGGAQETQYF.

Many counts were recorded for this clone. The missing CDR3 end, 3 residues past where the read stops, is filled in from the germline J gene. This chain connects TRBV19 to TRBJ1-1; a weak D match, TRBD1 (6 bases). The CDR3 runs 12 residues. CDR1 LNHDA and CDR2 SQIVND come from the germline V gene (reference sequence). With 7 bases removed from V and 3 bases from J, the gap between germline ends came to 9 bases. CDR3 DNA (partial): TGTGCCAGTACCTACAGGGACACTGAA. It is translated as CASTYRDTE. The entire CDR3 reads CASTYRDTEAFF.

This clone has a handful of counts. The sequenced fragment ends 3 residues before the CDR3 boundary, so the rest is inferred from the germline J gene. The chain employs TRBV7-2 and TRBJ1-2; D is uncertain. Germline V gene sequence: CDR1 SGHTA, CDR2 FQGNSA. The CDR3 runs to 13 residues. The CDR3 bases that were read are TGTGCCAGCAGCCTTCTAGCGGGAACCGAC. Protein sequence: CASSLLAGTD. The entire CDR3 is CASSLLAGTDYTF.

This clone has at least ten counts. The CDR3: CAWKGDRLNTEAFF. Partial CDR3 DNA: TGTGCCTGGAAGGGTGACAGATTAAACACTGAA. The chain has TRBV30 and TRBJ1-1; D is perhaps TRBD1 (5 bases). The read halts 3 residues ahead of the CDR3 end, with the missing end drawn from the germline J gene. Germline V lookup: CDR1 GTSNPN, CDR2 SVGIG (reference sequence). V dropped 4 bases and J dropped 2 bases, with 14 bases sitting between them. The CDR3 has 14 amino acids. The entire variable domain, with the rest obtained from reference TRBV30 and TRBJ1-1, is as follows: SQTIHQWPATLVQPVGSPLSLECTVEGTSNPNLYWYRQAAGRGLQLLFYSVGIGQISSEVPQNLSASRPQDRQFILSSKKLLLSDSGFYLCAWKGDRLNTEAFFGQGTRLTVV.

Only a few counts were recorded for this clone. The sequence runs out 3 residues before the end of the CDR3; the remainder is reconstructed from the germline J gene. This chain joins TRBV11-2 and TRBJ1-2; possible D gene TRBD1, 6 bases. Germline V gene sequence: CDR1 SGHAT, CDR2 FQNNGV. This CDR3 has 12 residues. The covered CDR3 bases are TGTGCCAGCAGCCCACAGGGTTGGGGC. Translation gives CASSPQGWG. The CDR3 in full is CASSPQGWGYTF.

In its sample, this clone was seen many times. The read ends 3 residues early relative to the CDR3; the germline J gene fills the gap. The J gene is TRBJ2-1, the V gene TRBV5-1; D perhaps matches TRBD1 (5 bases). The CDR3 loop spans 15 amino acids. In germline, CDR1 is SGHRS, CDR2 YFSETQ. The germline V and J ends were trimmed by 2 bases and 0 bases, with 9 bases remaining between them. The CDR3 loop is CASSFTGPSYNEQFF. Partial CDR3 DNA: TGCGCCAGCAGCTTTACAGGTCCCTCCTACAATGAG.

This clone was picked up many times. The read is 3 residues too short to cover the CDR3 end, so that end is filled in from the germline J gene. The V and J genes are TRBV20-1 and TRBJ2-2, with 7 bases aligning to TRBD1. The CDR3 is made up of 16 amino acids. Per the germline V gene, CDR1 is DFQATT and CDR2 is SNEGSKA (reference sequence). V dropped 3 bases and J dropped 2; count of bases not matched to a gene: 9. The CDR3 sequence: CSAREPGQRNTGELFF. The CDR3 bases that were read are TGCAGTGCTAGGGAACCGGGACAGAGAAACACCGGGGAG.

This clone showed up many times. Read sequence stops 3 residues before the CDR3 end, and the germline J gene provides the missing end. The chain uses TRBV5-4 and TRBJ2-7, with 8 bases fitting TRBD2. Looked up from germline, CDR1 is SGHNT and CDR2 is YYREEE (reference sequence). This CDR3 is built from 15 residues. Unmatched junction bases numbered 4, after V lost 0 bases and J lost 2 bases. The CDR3 bases that were read are TGTGCCAGCAGCTTGGGGGTCGGGGGGGCCTACGAG. Protein: CASSLGVGGAYE. The whole CDR3 sequence is CASSLGVGGAYEQYF.

This clone was counted ten times or more. The observed sequence ends 3 residues before the CDR3 terminus, with the missing tail filled in from the germline J gene. The rearrangement links TRBV5-6 to TRBJ2-2; 7 bases agree with TRBD2. The CDR3 sequence is 13 residues long. Germline V gene lookup returns CDR1 SGHDT and CDR2 YYEEEE. Trimming at V came to 6 bases and at J to 6 bases, leaving 5 bases not matched to a gene. CDR3 DNA, as far as it was read: TGTGCCAGCACCCGACTAGCCCCCGGGGAG. This encodes CASTRLAPGE. The whole CDR3 region reads CASTRLAPGELFF.

This clone has at least ten counts. The read terminates 3 residues before the CDR3 end, so the remaining end is supplied by the germline J gene. The chain is built from TRBV6-1 and TRBJ2-7, with TRBD1 as a possible D gene (6 bases). This CDR3 is built from 14 residues. V dropped 2 bases and J dropped 1 base, with 9 bases sitting between them. The germline V gene has CDR1 MNHNS and CDR2 SASEGT. The DNA read from the CDR3 is TGTGCCAGCAGTGAATTGGGGACATCCTACGAG. Encoded protein: CASSELGTSYE. In full, the CDR3 is CASSELGTSYEQYF.

In its sample, this clone was seen many times. The CDR3 loop reads CSAGRTSGRNEQFF. The sequenced part of the CDR3 DNA is TGCAGTGCTGGAAGGACTAGCGGTCGCAATGAG. The rearrangement links TRBV20-1 to TRBJ2-1; 10 positions agree with TRBD2. The CDR3 extends 3 residues past the end of the read, so its final part is completed from the germline J gene. The CDR3 has 14 amino acids. V was clipped by 5 bases and J by 6 bases; unmatched bases: 7. CDR1 is DFQATT, CDR2 SNEGSKA, per germline (reference sequence).